These 27 T cell receptor beta chains share one sample of origin, sequenced in a study of cytomegalovirus exposure and HLA in healthy donors. The PCR had 60 Vbeta and 13 Jbeta primers. Clones were read by immunoSEQ multiplex PCR, and TCRdb kept only the in-frame ones, dropping some. This sample has some 120,000 clones, with approximately 68% found just once. Sequenced: PBMCs. The receptors were sampled from a man aged 25 to 45 in good health and CMV-seropositive.

In its sample, this clone was seen a few times. The J gene is TRBJ2-7, the V gene TRBV28; 13 bases agree with TRBD2. The CDR3 is 15 amino acids. The germline CDR1 and CDR2 sequences are MDHEN and SYDVKM. Trimming took 6 bases from V and 3 from J; bases not matched to a gene: 5. The chain's CDR3 is CASSQGLAGIYEQYF. Here the CDR3 DNA reads TGTGCCAGCAGCCAGGGACTAGCGGGGATCTACGAGCAGTACTTC.

The CDR3: CASSLAPPTPGTQYF. CDR3 nucleotide sequence: TGCGCCAGCAGCTTGGCCCCCCCCACGCCAGGGACCCAGTACTTC. This chain joins TRBV5-1 and TRBJ2-5; D is ambiguous. The CDR3 extends over 15 amino acids. V gave up 0 bases and J gave up 7 bases, with 16 bases separating them. Germline V gives CDR1 SGHRS, CDR2 YFSETQ. The full variable domain, in which reference TRBV5-1 and TRBJ2-5 provide the parts outside the CDR3, is KAGVTQTPRYLIKTRGQQVTLSCSPISGHRSVSWYQQTPGQGLQFLFEYFSETQRNKGNFPGRFSGRQFSNSRSEMNVSTLELGDSALYLCASSLAPPTPGTQYFGPGTRLLVL.

The chain recombines TRBV5-4 with TRBJ2-5; 7 nucleotides line up with TRBD1. The V gene end was trimmed by 4 bases and the J gene end by 2 bases; junction bases not matched to a gene: 2. Germline CDR1 and CDR2: SGHNT and YYREEE (reference sequence). The CDR3 runs 13 residues. The CDR3 DNA reads as TGTGCCAGCAGCGTGGGACAGCAAGAGACCCAGTACTTC. Its protein is CASSVGQQETQYF.

The chain is built from TRBV29-1 and TRBJ2-5, with TRBD2 identical over 12 bases. The V segment lost 5 bases and the J segment 2 bases; nucleotides outside the gene matches: 6. CDR1 and CDR2 (germline): SQVTM, ANQGSEA. CDR3 size: 15 residues. CDR3 amino acids: CSVTGTSGPQETQYF. CDR3 sequence (DNA): TGCAGCGTTACCGGGACTAGCGGGCCACAAGAGACCCAGTACTTC. The whole variable domain, filled in from reference TRBV29-1 and TRBJ2-5, reads SAVISQKPSRDICQRGTSLTIQCQVDSQVTMMFWYRQQPGQSLTLIATANQGSEATYESGFVIDKFPISRPNLTFSTLTVSNMSPEDSSIYLCSVTGTSGPQETQYFGPGTRLLVL.

This clone was observed a handful of times. V and J are TRBV18 and TRBJ2-7; the match to TRBD1 covers 10 bases. Germline trimming cut 3 bases from V and 4 bases from J; bases unmatched to any gene: 9. CDR3 length equals 16 residues. Per germline, CDR1 KGHSH and CDR2 LQKENI. The CDR3 sequence is CASSPTGGWFVYEQYF. The CDR3 nucleotides read TGTGCCAGCTCACCGACAGGGGGCTGGTTCGTGTACGAGCAGTACTTC.

The rearrangement links TRBV5-4 to TRBJ2-7; TRBD1 agrees at 9 bases. There are 14 residues in the CDR3. V shed 3 bases, J shed 2 bases, and the junction held 3 bases outside the gene matches. Per the germline V gene, CDR1 is SGHNT and CDR2 is YYREEE (reference sequence). The CDR3 DNA reads TGTGCCAGCAGCTCGGGACAGGGAACCTACGAGCAGTACTTC. Protein product: CASSSGQGTYEQYF.

This clone was recorded only once. The chain employs TRBV19 and TRBJ2-2; 14 nucleotides align to TRBD2. The CDR3 is 19 residues long. CDR1 is LNHDA, CDR2 SQIVND, per germline (reference sequence). After removal of 6 bases from V and 4 bases from J, the junction contained 13 bases not matched to a gene. As DNA, the CDR3 is TGTGCCAGTAGCCAGTATGGCGGGACTAGCGGGAGTCTCACCGGGGAGCTGTTTTTT. Translated: CASSQYGGTSGSLTGELFF.

The chain employs TRBV7-6 and TRBJ2-7; D not resolved. V was trimmed by 2 bases and J by 6 bases, leaving 8 bases between them. Germline lookup yields CDR1 SGHVS and CDR2 FNYEAQ. The CDR3 extends over 12 amino acids. As DNA, the CDR3 is TGTGCCAGCAGCTTAAGTTCGAGCGAGCAGTACTTC. Its translation: CASSLSSSEQYF.

The gene calls are TRBV28 and TRBJ1-1, with 10 bases lining up with TRBD1. The CDR3 is 15 amino acids. V lost 6 bases and J lost 5; bases outside the gene matches: 9. Germline V gene sequence: CDR1 MDHEN, CDR2 SYDVKM. The DNA for the CDR3 is TGTGCCAGCAGCCTGACAGGGGGCCCTAGGACTGAAGCTTTCTTT. Translation: CASSLTGGPRTEAFF.

The chain employs TRBV18 and TRBJ2-3, with 13 bases identical to TRBD2. V was clipped by 6 bases and J by 4 bases; unmatched bases: 7. The germline V gene encodes CDR1 KGHSH and CDR2 LQKENI. This CDR3 comprises 16 residues. The CDR3: CASSPGLAGRSDTQYF. Here the CDR3 DNA reads TGTGCCAGCTCCCCGGGACTAGCGGGACGATCAGATACGCAGTATTTT.

J is TRBJ2-3 and V is TRBV9; 7 positions match TRBD2. CDR3 length: 14 residues. Germline V gene sequence: CDR1 SGDLS, CDR2 YYNGEE. The V segment lost 2 bases and the J segment 6 bases; nucleotides outside the gene matches: 6. The CDR3 spells CASSVLSGMDTQYF. The CDR3 DNA sequence: TGTGCCAGCAGCGTCCTAAGCGGGATGGATACGCAGTATTTT.

The chain joins TRBV5-6 to TRBJ1-5; 9 positions agree with TRBD1. CDR3 size: 16 residues. Germline lookup yields CDR1 SGHDT and CDR2 YYEEEE. The trim removed 2 bases at V and 7 bases at J, leaving 10 bases unmatched. CDR3 protein: CASSFTGGSGNQPQHF. CDR3 DNA: TGTGCCAGCAGCTTTACAGGGGGCTCTGGGAACCAGCCCCAGCATTTT.

The chain combines TRBV10-3 with TRBJ2-1, with a weak D call TRBD2 (6 bases). Germline CDR1 and CDR2: ENHRY and SYGVKD. This CDR3 contains 16 residues. V shed 6 bases and J shed 8 bases, with 23 bases lying between them. The CDR3, as DNA: TGTGCCATCAGCCCCGTTTTGGGAGGCCAAGGGGATGAGCAGTTCTTC. Protein: CAISPVLGGQGDEQFF.

The J gene is TRBJ1-2, the V gene TRBV18; D not certain. V was clipped by 2 bases and J by 8 bases, with 15 bases between them. From germline, CDR1 is KGHSH and CDR2 LQKENI. The CDR3 has 14 residues. The CDR3 coding sequence is TGTGCCAGCTCACCAATGTCCCCTCAAGAGGGCTACACCTTC. Its protein product is CASSPMSPQEGYTF.

The V gene is TRBV29-1, the J gene TRBJ1-5; TRBD1 agrees at 8 bases. The CDR3 sequence is 16 residues long. Unmatched junction bases numbered 10, after V lost 0 bases and J lost 6 bases. Looked up from germline, CDR1 is SQVTM and CDR2 is ANQGSEA. Here the CDR3 DNA reads TGCAGCGTTGAAGATACAGGGGGAGAGGGGGTTCAGCCCCAGCATTTT. The encoded protein is CSVEDTGGEGVQPQHF.

The chain employs TRBV7-2 and TRBJ1-5; D uncertain. Trimming took off 5 bases at V and 2 bases at J, with 10 bases between the two ends. The germline CDR1 and CDR2 sequences are SGHTA and FQGNSA. The CDR3 sequence is 14 residues long. This chain's CDR3 is CASSPAAGNQPQHF. In nucleotides, the CDR3 is TGTGCCAGCAGCCCCGCTGCAGGCAATCAGCCCCAGCATTTT.

This chain joins TRBV5-1 and TRBJ1-2, with TRBD1 as a possible D gene (5 bases). In germline, CDR1 is SGHRS, CDR2 YFSETQ. The V and J ends lost 1 base and 2 bases respectively, with 6 bases between them. The CDR3 runs to 13 residues. The DNA for the CDR3 is TGCGCCAGCAGCTTGAGGGGAAACTATGGCTACACCTTC. It encodes CASSLRGNYGYTF.

The rearrangement links TRBV6-5 to TRBJ1-4; the D gene is possibly TRBD1 (5 bases). The germline V and J ends were trimmed by 8 bases and 2 bases, with 12 bases remaining between them. The CDR3 contains 14 residues. Germline V gene data show CDR1 as MNHEY and CDR2 as SVGAGI. The CDR3 DNA sequence: TGTGCCAGCTCCAGGGTTTTGACTAATGAAAAACTGTTTTTT. Its translation: CASSRVLTNEKLFF.

The V gene is TRBV2, the J gene TRBJ2-5; 10 bases are a match to TRBD2. The DNA end is more similar to TRBJ2-7, so the J call may be wrong. Germline CDR1 reads SNHLY; CDR2 reads FYNNEI. This CDR3 region has 17 residues. CDR3 region: CASSGGSGLAQSYEQYF. CDR3 DNA sequence: TGTGCCAGCAGTGGGGGGTCGGGACTAGCGCAGTCCTACGAGCAGTACTTC.

This clone was seen only a few times. V is TRBV9 and J is TRBJ1-2, with 7 bases identical to TRBD1. The trim removed 3 bases at V and 4 bases at J, leaving 15 bases unmatched. Germline V gene lookup returns CDR1 SGDLS and CDR2 YYNGEE. The CDR3 consists of 17 residues. The CDR3 nucleotides read TGTGCCAGCAGCGCGCCTCATCAGGGGGGCGGTAGCTATGGCTACACCTTC. The encoded protein is CASSAPHQGGGSYGYTF.

This clone was counted between two and nine times. The DNA of the CDR3 is TGTGCCAGCAGCAAGGGACTAGCGGGAGCGGCTGAGCAGTTCTTC. Amino acids: CASSKGLAGAAEQFF. The chain has TRBV6-1 and TRBJ2-1; the match to TRBD2 covers 14 bases. V was clipped by 6 bases and J by 9 bases; unmatched bases: 7. This CDR3 region has 15 residues. CDR1 is MNHNS and CDR2 is SASEGT in the germline V gene.

The gene calls are TRBV6-1 and TRBJ2-5; 8 positions agree with TRBD1. V lost 7 bases to trimming and J lost 5 bases; unmatched junction nucleotides: 9. The CDR3 loop spans 14 amino acids. Germline V lookup: CDR1 MNHNS, CDR2 SASEGT. The CDR3 region is CASIEGQGRETQYF. The CDR3 DNA reads as TGTGCCAGCATCGAAGGACAGGGAAGGGAGACCCAGTACTTC.

Details on this clone: Other DNA sequences in the sample encode the same CDR3. The rearrangement joins TRBV6-6 to TRBJ2-7; the D gene is possibly TRBD2 (5 bases). Trimming pared 2 bases from V and 4 bases from J, leaving 12 bases between. CDR1 and CDR2 from the germline V gene are MNHNY and SVGAGI (reference sequence). The CDR3 sequence is 14 residues long. The CDR3 is CASSYAGGAYEQYF. CDR3 DNA sequence: TGTGCCAGCAGTTACGCGGGCGGAGCTTACGAGCAGTACTTC.

This chain links TRBV7-8 with TRBJ2-3, with D uncertain. Between the trimmed V and J ends, which lost 4 bases and 0 bases, there was a span of 8 bases. CDR1 and CDR2 from the germline V gene are SGHVS and FQNEAQ. The CDR3 is 14 residues long. CDR3 coding DNA: TGTGCCAGCAGCTCCCTTCCTAGCACAGATACGCAGTATTTT. Encoded protein: CASSSLPSTDTQYF.

This sequence joins TRBV5-6 and TRBJ2-3; D not certain. Germline V gene sequence: CDR1 SGHDT, CDR2 YYEEEE. Trimming removed 0 bases from V and 0 bases from J, with 5 bases in between. This CDR3 has 14 residues. CDR3 sequence: CASSLGVSTDTQYF. In DNA, the CDR3 is TGTGCCAGCAGCTTGGGCGTTAGCACAGATACGCAGTATTTT. The complete variable domain, with remaining parts taken from reference TRBV5-6 and TRBJ2-3, reads DAGVTQSPTHLIKTRGQQVTLRCSPKSGHDTVSWYQQALGQGPQFIFQYYEEEERQRGNFPDRFSGHQFPNYSSELNVNALLLGDSALYLCASSLGVSTDTQYFGPGTRLTVL.

J is TRBJ1-2 and V is TRBV7-8; D is undetermined. Per germline, CDR1 SGHVS and CDR2 FQNEAQ. The CDR3 is 13 residues long. V was trimmed by 1 base and J by 13 bases, leaving 16 bases between them. The CDR3 DNA is TGTGCCAGCAGCTTAGACTCGGCACAGTCTGGCACCTTC. Translation gives CASSLDSAQSGTF.

This clone was counted only a few times. J is TRBJ2-7 and V is TRBV19; TRBD2 is a possible D gene (6 bases). Trimming took 0 bases from V and 5 from J, leaving 23 bases between them. Germline lookup yields CDR1 LNHDA and CDR2 SQIVND (reference sequence). The CDR3 sequence is 18 residues long. The CDR3 loop is CASSIDPNSAGYADEQYF. The CDR3 region has the DNA TGTGCCAGTAGTATAGACCCTAACTCGGCGGGGTATGCGGACGAGCAGTACTTC.